This T cell receptor (beta chain) emerged from a study of blood T cell repertoires in COVID-19 (dated by TCRdb to about 2020). Some background on the complete study: The collaborator samples originated in the United States, Italy and Spain and spanned the acute and convalescent phases of COVID-19. Samples came from the ongoing ImmuneRACE study (first 160 participants) plus 1,254 subjects from 6 global collaborators. The dataset comprised deeply sampled blood TCRbeta repertoires from subjects exposed to, actively infected with, or recovered from COVID-19. The repertoires were made available in a free public database intended to serve as a resource for research on the immune response to SARS-CoV-2. Sample metadata almost always included a de-identified subject ID, COVID-19 status, age in years and sex. Where available, HLA class I and class II types were taken from metadata supplied by the sample provider and were not determined by assay-based typing. The material from the prospective study consisted of cDNA or gDNA derived from T cells, B-cell-depleted T cells, or PBMCs.

TCRbeta CDR3 regions were amplified from genomic DNA using the immunoSEQ Assay, a bias-controlled multiplex PCR. In the original analysis: The number of nucleated cells in each sample was estimated by amplification of reference gene primers within the assay. To quantify the absolute abundance of each unique TCRbeta CDR3 rearrangement, sequence reads were collapsed and filtered. For each sample, productive Simpson clonality was calculated as the square root of Simpson's diversity index across productive rearrangements. TCRdb carries this immuneACCESS record with in-frame sequences only. Its versions omit some clonotypes, under half of them owing to an unresolved V gene in the studies checked, with the rest unexplained. V and J calls and clone size follow that table, whereas D and trimming were derived from the DNA. This sample holds 90,000 to 120,000 clones; 80% to 90% were observed only once. The ten largest clones take up 4.9% of the sample.

As to this clone: The clone's antigen remains unknown. One junction end does not reproduce the germline sequence, and a read error may be involved.

Whole blood was collected in K2EDTA tubes by collaborating institutions according to the institutions' own protocols. Collaborator samples were shipped for TCRbeta analysis as frozen whole blood, isolated PBMCs, or DNA extracted from either sample type. Overall study results and their limits: The amount of clinical and demographic metadata varied by source and participant and was provided uncurated.

This TCR was sampled from a man aged 40-50 years with active or convalescent COVID-19. Source material: peripheral blood.

The nucleotide sequence reads as follows: TGTGCCAGCGCCCCCCGGGACAGGGGTGCGAACTTC. It encodes CASAPRDRGANF. This sequence uses TRBV6-5 and TRBJ2-5, and 10 bases in between align with TRBD1. Based on the germline V gene, the CDR1 and CDR2 sequences are MNHEY and SVGAGI. Inclusive of the bounding cysteine and phenylalanine, the CDR3 is 12 residues long. Only the CDR3 region is kept as DNA, spanning 36 bases read in frame from base 1.